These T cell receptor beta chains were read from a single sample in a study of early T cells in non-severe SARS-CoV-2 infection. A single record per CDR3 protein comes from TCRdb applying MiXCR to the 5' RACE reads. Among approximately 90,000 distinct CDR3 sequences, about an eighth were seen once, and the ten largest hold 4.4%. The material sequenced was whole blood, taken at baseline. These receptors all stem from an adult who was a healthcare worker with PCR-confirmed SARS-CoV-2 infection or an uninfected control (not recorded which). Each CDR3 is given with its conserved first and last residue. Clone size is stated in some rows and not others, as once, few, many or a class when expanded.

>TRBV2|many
CASSGRLSGANVLTF
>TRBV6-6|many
CASSPPAERPRGEQYF
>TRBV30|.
CAWGRSRTGTGGSHEQYF
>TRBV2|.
CASRQGGETQYF
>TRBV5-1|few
CASSDILSYEQYF
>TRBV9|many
CASSAIEARQFF
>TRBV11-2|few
CASSLEASGSLRNEQFF
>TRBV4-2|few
CASSREGNRGRDSPLHF
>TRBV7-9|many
CASSLTVGDTQYF
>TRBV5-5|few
CASSEAGTLSGNTIYF
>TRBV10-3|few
CAISGGYEQYF
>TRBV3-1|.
CASSQANLGLVVNEQFF
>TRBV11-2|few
CASSLRRSGQENTGELFF
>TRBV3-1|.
CASSLGSAYTEAFF
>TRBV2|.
CASSSARQGNIQYF
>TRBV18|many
CASSPSRGNEQFF
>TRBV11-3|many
CASSLLGAGGSYNEQFF
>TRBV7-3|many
CASSSTHSGELFF
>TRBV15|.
CATSRSPGGYAESSYEQYF
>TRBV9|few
CASSIERGQETQYF
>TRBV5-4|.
CASSLRTGNTEAFF
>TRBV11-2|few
CASSRIGRGYTF
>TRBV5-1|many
CASSVENRVDGYTF
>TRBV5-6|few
CASSFRVRGTEAFF
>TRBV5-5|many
CASSPGDTASGNTIYF
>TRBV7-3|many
CASSLTSRLAGGTDTQYF
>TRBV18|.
CASSPLRGESNQPQHF
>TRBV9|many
CASSVDRGIERENGELFF
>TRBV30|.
CAWGDFEKLFF
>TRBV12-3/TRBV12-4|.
CASSFGRLNNQPQHF
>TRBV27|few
CASSLFSGQTLHF
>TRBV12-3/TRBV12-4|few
CASSLKGSERSNQPQHF
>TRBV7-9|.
CASSFFSFRILSYEQYF
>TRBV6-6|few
CASSLGQAYDKLFF
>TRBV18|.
CASSPLTSGKYTGELFF
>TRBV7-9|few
CASRATRTGPTGELFF
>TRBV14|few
CASSQDWRTGLNTEAFF
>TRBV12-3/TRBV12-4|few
CASSLVAGDPRGTQYF
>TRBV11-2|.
CASSWTGARPPLHF
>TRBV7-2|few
CASRNRGDSYEQYF
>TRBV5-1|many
CASSPYSYPGGNEQFF
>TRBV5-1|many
CASSLRPPNEQFF
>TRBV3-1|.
CASSQPRGLVLHNEQFF
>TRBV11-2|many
CASSPSPAGELFF
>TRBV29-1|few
CSVEGNRRGTEAFF